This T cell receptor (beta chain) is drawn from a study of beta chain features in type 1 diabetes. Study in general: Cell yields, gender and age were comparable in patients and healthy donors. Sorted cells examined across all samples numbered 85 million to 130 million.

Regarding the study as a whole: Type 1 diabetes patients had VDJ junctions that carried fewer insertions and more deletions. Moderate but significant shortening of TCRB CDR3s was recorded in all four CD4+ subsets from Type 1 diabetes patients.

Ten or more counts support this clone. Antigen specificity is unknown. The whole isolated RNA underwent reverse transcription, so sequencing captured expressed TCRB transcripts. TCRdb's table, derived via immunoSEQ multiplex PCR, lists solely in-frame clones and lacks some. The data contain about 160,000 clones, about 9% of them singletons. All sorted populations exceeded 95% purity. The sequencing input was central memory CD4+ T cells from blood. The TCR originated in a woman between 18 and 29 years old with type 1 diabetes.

The CDR3 DNA reads TGCAGCGTTGAAGATCGTGGCAGGGTTGGCTACACCTTC. Its translation: CSVEDRGRVGYTF. The rearrangement links TRBV29-1 to TRBJ1-2; perhaps TRBD1 as D (5 bases). This CDR3 is built from 13 residues. Per the germline V gene, CDR1 is SQVTM and CDR2 is ANQGSEA. Between the trimmed V and J ends, which lost 0 bases and 7 bases, there was a span of 12 bases.